This T cell receptor beta chain is drawn from a study of T cell changes during pregnancy in multiple sclerosis. Clones were read by immunoSEQ multiplex PCR, and TCRdb kept only the in-frame ones, dropping some. This sample has tens of thousands of clones, with around 93% found just once. Germline loops: CDR1 SGHAT, CDR2 FQNNGV. The J segment lost 5 bases and the V segment lost 8 bases, leaving 8 bases of the junction unmatched. The CDR3 runs 14 residues. Specimen: peripheral blood, collected in the second trimester of pregnancy. The receptor's source is a female donor in good health, enrolled as a control in a pregnancy study. This chain joins TRBV11-2 and TRBJ2-5; TRBD1 agrees at 10 bases. In DNA, the CDR3 is TGTGCCAGCGGAATGACAGGGGGCCGGGAGACCCAGTACTTC. Translation: CASGMTGGRETQYF.